These 32 T cell receptor beta chains came from one sample sequenced in a study of OX40 agonist ivuxolimab in advanced cancers. Here immunoSEQ multiplex PCR was the method, and the copy in TCRdb shows in-frame clones only, minus some. This sample has more than 60,000 clones, with more than 75% found just once. Sample: CD4+ or CD8+ T cells sorted from blood, taken in a trial of the OX40 agonist ivuxolimab. The receptors were sampled from an adult with an advanced solid tumor such as melanoma, head and neck, liver or kidney cancer.

The V gene is TRBV7-2, the J gene TRBJ2-3; D call uncertain. Germline CDR1 reads SGHTA; CDR2 reads FQGNSA. V shed 1 base and J shed 0 bases, with 11 bases lying between them. CDR3 size: 16 residues. CDR3 bases: TGTGCCAGCAGCTTAGAATGGGGATTTAGCACAGATACGCAGTATTTT. Translated, it gives CASSLEWGFSTDTQYF.

In its sample, this clone was seen once. V usage is TRBV5-1 and J usage is TRBJ1-2; D is unresolved. This CDR3 has 13 residues. CDR1 and CDR2 (germline): SGHRS, YFSETQ. With 6 bases removed from V and 8 bases from J, the gap between germline ends came to 17 bases. In DNA form, the CDR3 reads TGCGCCAGCAAAGACTTCCAAGGAGGAGGCTACACCTTC. As protein: CASKDFQGGGYTF.

The chain has TRBV11-3 and TRBJ2-2; no reliable D call. Trimming stripped 0 bases from V and 3 bases from J, with 2 bases between. Germline V gives CDR1 SGHNT, CDR2 YENEEA. The CDR3 contains 13 residues. CDR3 protein: CASSLDHTGELFF. CDR3 bases: TGTGCCAGCAGCTTAGATCACACCGGGGAGCTGTTTTTT.

The V and J genes are TRBV25-1 and TRBJ2-7; D unresolved. The germline V and J ends were trimmed by 1 base and 0 bases, with 7 bases remaining between them. In germline, CDR1 is MGHDK, CDR2 SYGVNS. The CDR3 covers 14 residues. The chain's CDR3 is CASSEFRFSYEQYF. Written as DNA, the CDR3 is TGTGCCAGCAGTGAATTCCGGTTCTCCTACGAGCAGTACTTC.

Only one count was recorded for this clone. The J gene is TRBJ2-1, the V gene TRBV28, with a tentative D call TRBD2 (6 bases). The CDR3 covers 13 residues. CDR1 and CDR2 (germline): MDHEN, SYDVKM. V was clipped by 6 bases and J by 4 bases, with 10 bases between them. CDR3 bases: TGTGCCAGCAGCCCTAGCGCGTACAATGAGCAGTTCTTC. Its protein product is CASSPSAYNEQFF.

The chain joins TRBV19 to TRBJ2-1, with D possibly TRBD2 on 5 matching bases. V was clipped by 5 bases and J by 4 bases, with 12 bases between them. The germline gives CDR1 LNHDA, CDR2 SQIVND (reference sequence). The CDR3 is 14 residues long. The CDR3 DNA is TGTGCCAGTAGTGATATAGCGTTTTACAATGAGCAGTTCTTC. Translation: CASSDIAFYNEQFF.

The chain couples TRBV4-3 to TRBJ1-4; maybe TRBD1 (5 bases). CDR1 and CDR2 (germline): LGHNA, YSLEER. CDR3 length: 12 amino acids. Trimming took 4 bases from V and 11 from J, leaving 11 bases between them. The CDR3 coding sequence is TGCGCCAGCAGCCCCACGGGGGGGAAACTGTTTTTT. This codes for CASSPTGGKLFF.

V gene TRBV19 combines with J gene TRBJ2-1; D assignment may be TRBD1 or TRBD2 (6 bases each). Between the trimmed V and J ends, which lost 7 bases and 2 bases, there was a span of 12 bases. In germline, CDR1 is LNHDA, CDR2 SQIVND (reference sequence). The CDR3 loop spans 14 amino acids. CDR3 residues: CASTRGPTYNEQFF. In DNA form, the CDR3 reads TGTGCCAGTACCCGGGGGCCGACCTACAATGAGCAGTTCTTC.

The rearrangement joins TRBV4-3 to TRBJ2-7; 7 bases map to TRBD1. Germline V gene sequence: CDR1 LGHNA, CDR2 YSLEER. The CDR3 has 13 amino acids. V dropped 3 bases and J dropped 5; count of bases not matched to a gene: 4. Here the CDR3 DNA reads TGCGCCAGCAGCCAGCGACAGGGCCACGAGCAGTACTTC. It codes for CASSQRQGHEQYF.

CDR3 coding DNA: TGTGCCAGCAGTCCGATCCGGGGGCAGCCCCAGCATTTT. This encodes CASSPIRGQPQHF. The chain joins TRBV27 to TRBJ1-5, with TRBD1 as a possible D gene (5 bases). The V gene's germline CDR1 is MNHEY and CDR2 SMNVEV (reference sequence). CDR3 size: 13 residues. Trimming removed 5 bases at V and 7 bases at J, with 12 bases between.

The rearrangement links TRBV7-2 to TRBJ1-3, with D possibly being TRBD1 (6 bases). Per the germline V gene, CDR1 is SGHTA and CDR2 is FQGNSA. V lost 5 bases and J lost 9, with 17 bases in between. This CDR3 region has 14 residues. The CDR3 DNA reads as TGTGCCAGCAGCCCTAGGGGGGGGGAAGGCACCATATATTTT. It translates to CASSPRGGEGTIYF.

The chain recombines TRBV7-4 with TRBJ2-5; 7 bases fit TRBD2. Germline lookup yields CDR1 SGHVT and CDR2 SQSDAQ. This CDR3 is 18 amino acids long. V lost 3 bases and J lost 3; bases outside the gene matches: 16. For the CDR3, the DNA is TGTGCCAGCAGCTTGAAGTGGGGGATGGGGCTAGCGGAAGAGACCCAGTACTTC. Translated, it gives CASSLKWGMGLAEETQYF.

The DNA of the CDR3 is TGTGCCAGCAGCCAAGGGTATGCTGGAAACACCATATATTTT. This translates into CASSQGYAGNTIYF. The rearrangement links TRBV4-2 to TRBJ1-3; D gene uncertain. The CDR3 has 14 residues. Trimming took 1 base from V and 2 from J, leaving 6 bases between them. Germline lookup yields CDR1 LGHNA and CDR2 YNFKEQ.

This chain uses TRBV7-8 with TRBJ2-7, with D possibly being TRBD2 (6 bases). The CDR3 length is 14 residues. The V and J ends lost 5 bases and 4 bases respectively, with 15 bases between them. CDR1 SGHVS and CDR2 FQNEAQ come from the germline V gene. Here the CDR3 reads CASSLNGAGYEQYF. CDR3 DNA: TGTGCCAGCAGCCTCAATGGAGCGGGTTACGAGCAGTACTTC.

V and J are TRBV7-9 and TRBJ1-1; D call uncertain. The CDR3 sequence is 13 residues long. Trimming removed 1 base from V and 6 bases from J, with 9 bases in between. Germline values: CDR1 SEHNR, CDR2 FQNEAQ (reference sequence). The CDR3 reads CASSLVSGSEAFF. Written as DNA, the CDR3 is TGTGCCAGCAGCTTAGTTTCCGGATCTGAAGCTTTCTTT.

The sample holds a few counts of this clone. The chain couples TRBV5-1 to TRBJ2-3; 7 bases map to TRBD2. CDR1 is SGHRS, CDR2 YFSETQ, per germline. Trimming removed 0 bases from V and 5 bases from J; junction bases left unmatched: 9. The CDR3 is made up of 16 amino acids. The chain's CDR3 is CASSLGGSGAQDTQYF. CDR3 DNA: TGCGCCAGCAGCTTGGGGGGGAGCGGGGCACAAGATACGCAGTATTTT.

The J gene is TRBJ1-2, the V gene TRBV19; TRBD1 is a possible D gene (5 bases). Per germline, CDR1 LNHDA and CDR2 SQIVND (reference sequence). Trimming cost V 4 bases and J 7 bases, with 13 bases left between them. The CDR3 is made up of 13 amino acids. The CDR3 DNA sequence: TGTGCCAGTAGTACTGGGACCTCTGGTGGCTACACCTTC. This codes for CASSTGTSGGYTF. Together with reference TRBV19 and TRBJ1-2, the CDR3 gives the full variable domain: DGGITQSPKYLFRKEGQNVTLSCEQNLNHDAMYWYRQDPGQGLRLIYYSQIVNDFQKGDIAEGYSVSREKKESFPLTVTSAQKNPTAFYLCASSTGTSGGYTFGSGTRLTVV.

This chain joins TRBV28 and TRBJ2-7; TRBD1 aligns across 9 bases. Germline V gene data show CDR1 as MDHEN and CDR2 as SYDVKM. The J segment lost 4 bases and the V segment lost 2 bases, leaving 9 bases of the junction unmatched. This CDR3 has 16 amino acids. CDR3 residues: CASSLQSGQGRYEQYF. CDR3 bases: TGTGCCAGCAGTTTACAAAGCGGACAGGGGCGATACGAGCAGTACTTC.

The V gene is TRBV4-1, the J gene TRBJ2-7; TRBD1 matches at 7 bases. Germline values: CDR1 MGHRA, CDR2 YSYEKL. J was trimmed by 1 base and V by 2 bases; bases with no gene match: 5. The CDR3 is 15 amino acids. CDR3 sequence (DNA): TGCGCCAGCAGCCAACCGTGGGACAGATCCTACGAGCAGTACTTC. It is translated as CASSQPWDRSYEQYF.

The rearrangement links TRBV6-1 to TRBJ1-2; 9 bases match TRBD1. The V gene's germline CDR1 is MNHNS and CDR2 SASEGT. Trimming cost V 10 bases and J 3 bases; bases outside gene matches: 12. CDR3 length equals 15 residues. The CDR3 DNA reads as TGTGCCACGGAAACAGGGGGCAAATTGGACTATGGCTACACCTTC. It encodes CATETGGKLDYGYTF.

The chain is built from TRBV10-3 and TRBJ2-3, with 7 nucleotides matching TRBD1. V dropped 3 bases and J dropped 4; count of bases not matched to a gene: 7. This CDR3 is built from 15 residues. CDR1 is ENHRY, CDR2 SYGVKD, per germline. CDR3 amino acids: CAISELNRGPDTQYF. The CDR3 DNA reads as TGTGCCATCAGTGAACTTAACAGGGGACCAGATACGCAGTATTTT.

This clone was seen a handful of times. The chain links TRBV14 to TRBJ1-1, with D possibly being TRBD1 (6 bases). This CDR3 region has 14 residues. CDR1 is SGHDN and CDR2 is FVKESK in the germline V gene. V was cut by 4 bases and J by 4 bases, with 13 bases left in between. The CDR3 spells CASSPPGQITEAFF. CDR3 DNA: TGTGCCAGCAGCCCTCCGGGACAAATCACTGAAGCTTTCTTT.

The rearrangement links TRBV2 to TRBJ2-3, with 7 bases fitting TRBD1. This CDR3 comprises 13 residues. Germline assignment: CDR1 SNHLY and CDR2 FYNNEI. J lost 3 bases, V lost 9 bases, and 6 bases had no gene match. CDR3 amino acids: CASKRTGTDTQYF. The CDR3 nucleotides are TGTGCCAGTAAACGGACAGGTACAGATACGCAGTATTTT.

The rearrangement joins TRBV7-9 to TRBJ2-7; D remains unclear. The CDR3 has 14 amino acids. The germline V gene has CDR1 SEHNR and CDR2 FQNEAQ (reference sequence). Trimming took 1 base from V and 5 from J, leaving 12 bases between them. The CDR3 DNA sequence: TGTGCCAGCAGCTTAGTTGCTAGTTGGGACGAGCAGTACTTC. It specifies CASSLVASWDEQYF.

This CDR3 is CASSRDFNEKLFF. The CDR3 DNA reads TGTGCCAGCAGCCGGGATTTTAATGAAAAACTGTTTTTT. The V gene is TRBV5-5, the J gene TRBJ1-4; no clear D. Germline V gene lookup returns CDR1 SGHKS and CDR2 YYEKEE (reference sequence). V was shortened by 4 bases and J by 4 bases, with 8 bases between the two germline ends. The CDR3 totals 13 residues.

The chain employs TRBV28 and TRBJ1-5; no definite D call. The CDR3 consists of 14 residues. The germline V and J ends were trimmed by 4 bases and 0 bases, with 7 bases remaining between them. CDR1 is MDHEN and CDR2 is SYDVKM in the germline V gene. In DNA form, the CDR3 reads TGTGCCAGCAGTTCCGACGTTAGCAATCAGCCCCAGCATTTT. It yields the protein CASSSDVSNQPQHF.

The chain employs TRBV7-2 and TRBJ2-2; TRBD2 matches 8 bases. The CDR3 is made up of 15 amino acids. Per germline, CDR1 SGHTA and CDR2 FQGNSA. Losses at the gene ends were 2 bases for V and 1 base for J; bases not matched to a gene: 0. In DNA form, the CDR3 reads TGTGCCAGCAGCTTAACTAGCGGGAACACCGGGGAGCTGTTTTTT. It encodes CASSLTSGNTGELFF.

The rearrangement uses TRBV20-1 and TRBJ1-6; no definite D call. Trimming removed 0 bases at V and 6 bases at J, with 0 bases between. CDR3 length: 11 residues. Germline V CDR1 and CDR2: DFQATT, SNEGSKA (reference sequence). The CDR3 sequence is CSARDNSPLHF. CDR3 bases: TGCAGTGCTAGAGATAATTCACCCCTCCACTTT.

The rearrangement joins TRBV7-9 to TRBJ2-7, with D possibly TRBD1 on 6 matching bases. Germline V gene data show CDR1 as SEHNR and CDR2 as FQNEAQ (reference sequence). This CDR3 region has 14 residues. V was cut by 2 bases and J by 2 bases, with 10 bases left in between. CDR3 residues: CASSLSAGAYEQYF. DNA of the CDR3: TGTGCCAGCAGCTTATCGGCAGGGGCCTACGAGCAGTACTTC.

The chain uses TRBV5-6 and TRBJ2-5, with D possibly matching TRBD1 (5 bases). The length of the CDR3 is 14 residues. Germline loops: CDR1 SGHDT, CDR2 YYEEEE. V lost 4 bases and J lost 5, with 15 bases in between. As DNA, the CDR3 is TGTGCCAGCAGCCGCAGGGATTGGGGCGAGACCCAGTACTTC. It codes for CASSRRDWGETQYF.

The chain joins TRBV27 to TRBJ2-3; the match to TRBD1 covers 8 bases. The germline CDR1 and CDR2 sequences are MNHEY and SMNVEV (reference sequence). CDR3 size: 18 residues. The V gene end was trimmed by 6 bases and the J gene end by 2 bases; junction bases not matched to a gene: 16. The CDR3 reads CASSPEWDRTIFTDTQYF. The CDR3 DNA reads TGTGCCAGCAGCCCCGAATGGGACAGGACAATTTTCACAGATACGCAGTATTTT.

The gene calls are TRBV5-6 and TRBJ2-7; no firm D call. The CDR3 runs 13 residues. Germline values: CDR1 SGHDT, CDR2 YYEEEE. Trimming shortened V by 0 bases and J by 4 bases, and 8 bases separated the two germline ends. Written as DNA, the CDR3 is TGTGCCAGCAGCTTGGGGGCCCGGTACGAGCAGTACTTC. It encodes CASSLGARYEQYF.